This section outlines one T cell receptor (beta chain) sequence together with its context. Its antigen is unidentified. It was healthy bone marrow donors who served as donors. The sample is drawn from a study of cytomegalovirus exposure and HLA in healthy donors. With 60 Vbeta and 13 Jbeta primers, the PCR was carried out. In the authors' workflow: In a later analysis, of around 80 million unique beta chains, some 10 million appeared in at least two donors. Measured with immunoSEQ multiplex PCR; TCRdb has only the in-frame clones, and not every one. V and J calls and clone size are given by that table; D and trimming were obtained from the DNA. The table includes about 170,000 clones, approximately 72% detected once. General study results and limits: Usually a TCR sequence was rare, but some public TCRs were found in many donors.

This sequence originates from a female donor in good health and CMV-seronegative. Sequencing was carried out using PBMCs.

This CDR3 is CASSRMGGDTEAFF. CDR3 sequence (DNA): TGTGCCAGCAGCCGAATGGGGGGGGACACTGAAGCTTTCTTT. This rearrangement joins TRBV4-2 to TRBJ1-1, with TRBD1 as a possible D gene (5 bases). Germline assignment: CDR1 LGHNA and CDR2 YNFKEQ. V was clipped by 4 bases and J by 3 bases, with 12 bases between them. The CDR3 consists of 14 residues.